This paragraph reports one TCR beta chain. Germline lookup yields CDR1 LGHNA and CDR2 YNFKEQ. The V and J ends lost 1 base and 7 bases, in that order; junction bases with no gene match: 11. The length of the CDR3 is 17 residues. The data originate from a study of memory CD4+ T cells and cytomegalovirus serostatus. Assay: immunoSEQ multiplex PCR; the TCRdb copy retains only in-frame clones and omits some. The sample has about 45,000 clones, roughly 78% seen once. The sort gate was single viable CD3+CD4+CD8-CD45RO+ cells for memory CD4+ T cells. This chain uses TRBV4-2 with TRBJ1-5, with 9 nucleotides matching TRBD1. This TCR derives from an adult in good health and CMV-seronegative. What was sequenced was memory CD4+ T cells from blood. CDR3 DNA: TGTGCCAGCAGCCAAGTATTCAGACAGGGGGGAGGACAGCCCCAGCATTTT. Protein product: CASSQVFRQGGGQPQHF.